These 29 T cell receptor beta chains originate from one sample sequenced in a study of blood T cell repertoires in COVID-19 (dated by TCRdb to 2020 to 2022). The method behind the library was the immunoSEQ multiplex PCR assay. This immuneACCESS table, as held by TCRdb, lists in-frame sequences with V and J called but not all clones. Of the missing ones, under half trace to an unresolved V gene in checked studies; the others have no known cause. The sample table contains approximately 130,000 clones; only one count was recorded for more than 70% of them. The ten largest clonotypes hold approximately 4.3% of the sample. Sequencing was performed on peripheral blood. Source of these receptors: a human donor in a cohort sampled during active COVID-19.

The rearrangement uses TRBV7-9 and TRBJ2-3; 9 nucleotides line up with TRBD1. From germline, CDR1 is SEHNR and CDR2 FQNEAQ (reference sequence). V shed 1 base and J 7 bases; nucleotides not matched to a gene: 6. The length of the CDR3 is 15 residues. The CDR3 DNA sequence: TGTGCCAGCAGCTTAGGGGACAGGGCCGTGAATACGCAGTATTTT. The encoded protein is CASSLGDRAVNTQYF.

This chain links TRBV10-2 with TRBJ1-2, with 11 bases identical to TRBD1. V lost 6 bases to trimming and J lost 7 bases; unmatched junction nucleotides: 7. Germline CDR1 and CDR2: WSHSY and SAAADI. The CDR3 is 14 amino acids. The CDR3 DNA reads TGCGCCAGCAGGAGGGGACAGGGGGTGATTGGCTACACCTTC. Translation gives CASRRGQGVIGYTF.

This clone was observed once. This rearrangement joins TRBV2 to TRBJ2-1, with 8 bases that match TRBD2. Germline-derived CDR1 and CDR2 are SNHLY and FYNNEI. CDR3 length equals 15 residues. Trimming at V came to 6 bases and at J to 4 bases, leaving 8 bases not matched to a gene. The CDR3 loop reads CASSLSGSGYNEQFF. The CDR3 nucleotides are TGTGCCAGCAGCCTCAGCGGGAGTGGGTACAATGAGCAGTTCTTC.

This clone was detected many times. Other DNA sequences in this specimen translate into the identical CDR3. The chain combines TRBV6-5 with TRBJ1-2, with a possible D match to TRBD1 (5 bases). From germline, CDR1 is MNHEY and CDR2 SVGAGI. The V end was cut by 4 bases, the J end by 8 bases, with 14 bases between. The CDR3 is made up of 13 amino acids. The CDR3 bases are TGTGCCAGCAGTTCCGGGGGTGGCCGGGGCTACACCTTC. Amino acids: CASSSGGGRGYTF.

The chain carries TRBV27 and TRBJ1-1, with D perhaps TRBD1 (5 bases). V lost 2 bases, J lost 5 bases, and 12 bases lay in between. The CDR3 has 14 amino acids. CDR1 is MNHEY, CDR2 SMNVEV, per germline (reference sequence). In DNA, the CDR3 is TGTGCCAGCAGTTTAAGGGGTTCGTTGACTGAAGCTTTCTTT. This gives the protein CASSLRGSLTEAFF.

The chain has TRBV5-1 and TRBJ2-7; D possibly corresponds to TRBD2 (5 bases). CDR3 length: 13 residues. CDR1 SGHRS and CDR2 YFSETQ come from the germline V gene. Between the trimmed V and J ends, which lost 4 bases and 5 bases, there was a span of 13 bases. The CDR3 protein is CASSPEAGNEQYF. The CDR3 nucleotides are TGCGCCAGCAGCCCGGAGGCCGGGAACGAGCAGTACTTC.

This clone was seen only once. J is TRBJ2-3 and V is TRBV5-1; D may be TRBD2 (6 bases). The germline V and J ends were trimmed by 3 bases and 0 bases, with 14 bases remaining between them. This CDR3 has 16 residues. Per the germline V gene, CDR1 is SGHRS and CDR2 is YFSETQ. CDR3 loop: CASSSNYSGSTDTQYF. CDR3 bases: TGCGCCAGCAGCTCCAACTATAGCGGAAGCACAGATACGCAGTATTTT.

The chain carries TRBV5-1 and TRBJ2-5; 7 bases agree with TRBD1. With V trimmed by 4 bases and J by 5 bases, 23 bases remained unmatched. Germline V gene data show CDR1 as SGHRS and CDR2 as YFSETQ. CDR3 size: 19 residues. CDR3 DNA: TGCGCCAGCAGCCCCACACGAAGACAGGGAGAAAGCTTTATGGAGACCCAGTACTTC. Translated, it gives CASSPTRRQGESFMETQYF.

V usage is TRBV10-1 and J usage is TRBJ2-1; TRBD1 agrees at 9 bases. After removal of 3 bases from V and 9 bases from J, the junction contained 12 bases not matched to a gene. This CDR3 is 16 amino acids long. The germline gives CDR1 WNHNN, CDR2 SYGVQD (reference sequence). The CDR3 protein is CASSETGGPVEGEQFF. The DNA of the CDR3 is TGCGCCAGCAGTGAAACAGGGGGCCCCGTGGAGGGTGAGCAGTTCTTC.

Here the CDR3 reads CACGEGGSSYNEQFF. DNA of the CDR3: TGTGCCTGCGGAGAGGGCGGGAGCTCCTACAATGAGCAGTTCTTC. This sequence joins TRBV28 and TRBJ2-1, with 7 bases identical to TRBD2. The V gene end was trimmed by 11 bases and the J gene end by 0 bases; junction bases not matched to a gene: 10. Germline-derived CDR1 and CDR2 are MDHEN and SYDVKM. This CDR3 has 15 residues.

The chain is built from TRBV9 and TRBJ1-2; no definite D call. The CDR3 spans 13 residues. Germline V CDR1 and CDR2: SGDLS, YYNGEE. The V and J ends lost 5 bases and 4 bases respectively, with 12 bases between them. This chain's CDR3 is CASSAGEIYGYTF. The CDR3 DNA sequence: TGTGCCAGCAGTGCCGGTGAGATCTATGGCTACACCTTC.

CDR3 amino acids: CASSLQGTYNEQFF. The CDR3 DNA sequence: TGTGCCAGCAGCCTGCAGGGCACCTACAATGAGCAGTTCTTC. V gene TRBV11-2 combines with J gene TRBJ2-1; tentative D call: TRBD1 (5 bases). The V end lost 5 bases, the J end lost 2 bases, and 10 bases lay between the germline ends. The CDR3 has 14 residues. Germline V gene sequence: CDR1 SGHAT, CDR2 FQNNGV.

The chain combines TRBV7-2 with TRBJ1-1, with D hard to call. The CDR3 length is 12 residues. With 2 bases removed from V and 11 bases from J, the gap between germline ends came to 12 bases. Germline V gives CDR1 SGHTA, CDR2 FQGNSA. CDR3 protein: CASSLTGKTAFF. The DNA for the CDR3 is TGTGCCAGCAGCTTAACGGGAAAAACGGCTTTCTTT.

The V and J genes are TRBV4-3 and TRBJ2-3, with D tentatively TRBD1 (6 bases). In germline, CDR1 is LGHNA, CDR2 YSLEER. The CDR3 covers 15 residues. V lost 0 bases, J lost 5 bases, and 12 bases lay in between. CDR3 protein: CASSQEGRGRDTQYF. CDR3 in DNA: TGCGCCAGCAGCCAAGAAGGCAGGGGAAGAGATACGCAGTATTTT.

This sequence joins TRBV7-3 and TRBJ2-2, with 7 bases that match TRBD2. The CDR3 totals 15 residues. The J segment lost 6 bases and the V segment lost 2 bases, leaving 6 bases of the junction unmatched. Germline V gives CDR1 SGHTA, CDR2 FQGTGA. CDR3 in DNA: TGTGCCAGCAGCTTACTAACGGGGGGACCCGGGGAGCTGTTTTTT. Its translation is CASSLLTGGPGELFF.

In DNA, the CDR3 is TGTGCCAGCAGTTACGTCGGGACAGGGGGACAAGAGACCCAGTACTTC. This gives the protein CASSYVGTGGQETQYF. The rearrangement links TRBV6-5 to TRBJ2-5, with 11 bases lining up with TRBD1. The V segment lost 2 bases and the J segment 2 bases; nucleotides outside the gene matches: 4. The CDR3 is made up of 16 amino acids. Looked up from germline, CDR1 is MNHEY and CDR2 is SVGAGI.

This chain uses TRBV5-1 with TRBJ1-3; D not resolved. Between the trimmed V and J ends, which lost 6 bases and 0 bases, there was a span of 7 bases. Germline CDR1 reads SGHRS; CDR2 reads YFSETQ. There are 13 residues in the CDR3. Here the CDR3 DNA reads TGCGCCAGCACTTCGGTCTCTGGAAACACCATATATTTT. Translated, it gives CASTSVSGNTIYF.

The chain is built from TRBV27 and TRBJ1-1; a weak D match, TRBD1 (6 bases). Germline V gene lookup returns CDR1 MNHEY and CDR2 SMNVEV (reference sequence). The V end was cut by 7 bases, the J end by 12 bases, with 21 bases between. This CDR3 comprises 13 residues. CDR3 protein: CASTPGGGLSSFF. Here the CDR3 DNA reads TGTGCCAGCACCCCGGGAGGGGGGCTGAGCTCTTTCTTT.

The chain carries TRBV5-4 and TRBJ2-1; 13 nucleotides match TRBD2. V lost 5 bases and J lost 7; bases outside the gene matches: 6. The CDR3 runs to 15 residues. CDR1 SGHNT and CDR2 YYREEE come from the germline V gene (reference sequence). CDR3 residues: CASSRTSGSKNEQFF. In DNA form, the CDR3 reads TGTGCCAGCAGTCGGACTAGCGGGAGTAAGAATGAGCAGTTCTTC.

This chain joins TRBV11-2 and TRBJ2-5; 9 positions agree with TRBD1. The CDR3 is 13 amino acids. CDR1 and CDR2 from the germline V gene are SGHAT and FQNNGV. V lost 6 bases and J lost 5; bases outside the gene matches: 4. CDR3 region: CASRNRGPETQYF. CDR3 DNA sequence: TGTGCCAGCAGGAACAGGGGGCCTGAGACCCAGTACTTC.

This clone has only one observation. The chain is built from TRBV7-7 and TRBJ2-3, with TRBD1 matching 10 bases. J was trimmed by 3 bases and V by 1 base; bases with no gene match: 7. This CDR3 has 17 amino acids. Per the germline V gene, CDR1 is SSHAT and CDR2 is FNYEAQ (reference sequence). CDR3 sequence reads: CASSLGQGAVSTDTQYF. The CDR3 DNA is TGTGCCAGCAGCTTAGGACAGGGGGCTGTTTCGACAGATACGCAGTATTTT.

CDR3 DNA sequence: TGCGCCAGCAGCCAAGAATCTCGGAGCACAGATACGCAGTATTTT. This gives the protein CASSQESRSTDTQYF. V and J are TRBV4-1 and TRBJ2-3, with no clear D. CDR3 size: 15 residues. Germline assignment: CDR1 MGHRA and CDR2 YSYEKL. V was clipped by 0 bases and J by 0 bases, with 7 bases between them.

A few counts support this clone. This chain joins TRBV5-1 and TRBJ1-2; 7 nucleotides align to TRBD1. This CDR3 region has 15 residues. V trimming: 0 bases; J trimming: 5 bases; junction bases outside the gene matches: 7. Germline V gene lookup returns CDR1 SGHRS and CDR2 YFSETQ. CDR3 in DNA: TGCGCCAGCAGCTTGGCCGAGGCAGGGGGATATGGCTACACCTTC. It encodes CASSLAEAGGYGYTF.

V and J are TRBV18 and TRBJ1-1; weak D call: TRBD1 (5 bases). Looked up from germline, CDR1 is KGHSH and CDR2 is LQKENI. Trimming stripped 2 bases from V and 7 bases from J, with 14 bases between. CDR3 size: 14 residues. CDR3 sequence: CASSPSRGDGEAFF. CDR3 in DNA: TGTGCCAGCTCACCATCTAGGGGTGATGGTGAAGCTTTCTTT.

The J gene is TRBJ1-1, the V gene TRBV6-2 or TRBV6-3; unclear D gene. CDR1 and CDR2 from the germline V gene are MNHEY and SVGEGT. V was shortened by 5 bases and J by 3 bases, with 16 bases between the two germline ends. The CDR3 consists of 15 residues. The CDR3 region has the DNA TGTGCCAGCAGTGACGGTGGCGGGATGCACACTGAAGCTTTCTTT. Translating gives CASSDGGGMHTEAFF.

CDR3 amino acids: CASSFGTGYYEQYF. The CDR3 nucleotides read TGTGCCAGCAGCTTCGGGACAGGGTATTACGAGCAGTACTTC. This chain links TRBV7-2 with TRBJ2-7; 9 nucleotides match TRBD1. The CDR3 runs to 14 residues. J lost 4 bases, V lost 3 bases, and 4 bases had no gene match. Germline lookup yields CDR1 SGHTA and CDR2 FQGNSA. Together with reference TRBV7-2 and TRBJ2-7, the CDR3 gives the full variable domain: GAGVSQSPSNKVTEKGKDVELRCDPISGHTALYWYRQSLGQGLEFLIYFQGNSAPDKSGLPSDRFSAERTGGSVSTLTIQRTQQEDSAVYLCASSFGTGYYEQYFGPGTRLTVT.

The table lists this clone with a count of one. The chain has TRBV6-5 and TRBJ1-2, with D unresolved. Germline V gives CDR1 MNHEY, CDR2 SVGAGI. This CDR3 has 15 amino acids. V lost 6 bases to trimming and J lost 0 bases, with 14 bases between them. CDR3 loop: CASRRSGDANYGYTF. CDR3 DNA sequence: TGTGCCAGCAGAAGGAGCGGCGACGCTAACTATGGCTACACCTTC.

V gene TRBV5-1 combines with J gene TRBJ2-1, with TRBD2 identical over 10 bases. The V segment lost 4 bases and the J segment 3 bases; nucleotides outside the gene matches: 10. This CDR3 has 17 residues. The germline V gene has CDR1 SGHRS and CDR2 YFSETQ. The CDR3 spells CASSPVSSGGYYNEQFF. The DNA for the CDR3 is TGCGCCAGCAGCCCCGTTTCTAGCGGGGGTTACTACAATGAGCAGTTCTTC. The complete variable domain, with remaining parts taken from reference TRBV5-1 and TRBJ2-1, reads KAGVTQTPRYLIKTRGQQVTLSCSPISGHRSVSWYQQTPGQGLQFLFEYFSETQRNKGNFPGRFSGRQFSNSRSEMNVSTLELGDSALYLCASSPVSSGGYYNEQFFGPGTRLTVL.

This chain connects TRBV7-3 to TRBJ2-5; the match to TRBD1 covers 8 bases. The CDR3 sequence is 15 residues long. V shed 5 bases, J shed 9 bases, and the junction held 14 bases outside the gene matches. Germline V gives CDR1 SGHTA, CDR2 FQGTGA. Here the CDR3 reads CASSPARTGRAAQYF. CDR3 bases: TGTGCCAGCAGCCCGGCCAGGACAGGGCGGGCGGCCCAGTACTTC. Supplemented by reference TRBV7-3 and TRBJ2-5, the full variable domain reads GAGVSQTPSNKVTEKGKYVELRCDPISGHTALYWYRQSLGQGPEFLIYFQGTGAADDSGLPNDRFFAVRPEGSVSTLKIQRTERGDSAVYLCASSPARTGRAAQYFGPGTRLLVL.